The clone carrying this TCR beta chain was counted only a few times. As yet, its antigen is unknown. These data are taken from a study of T cells after yellow fever vaccination. At the level of the study: For low cell numbers, libraries were made with SMART-Seq v4 Ultra Low Input. Study conclusions and caveats: Reappearance after the booster was seen for most primary-vaccination clones, at roughly 96% CD4 and roughly 90% CD8. CD4 and CD8 compartments shared a small share of clonotypes.

Generation of TCR cDNA used 5'RACE template switching (which added a universal primer site and UMIs). MiXCR was run by TCRdb on the 5' RACE reads, yielding one entry per CDR3 protein. The table shows roughly 160,000 distinct CDR3 sequences, with 7% to 10% occurring only once. The sample was CD8+ T cells sorted from PBMCs, taken 45 days after the yellow fever booster vaccination. This clonotype originated in a young man who received the YFV17D yellow fever vaccine.

The CDR3 DNA is TGTGCCAGTAGTATCCAATCGGACCCTCCGTACGAGCAGTACTTC. As protein: CASSIQSDPPYEQYF. This sequence joins TRBV19 and TRBJ2-7; D gene unclear. The length of the CDR3 is 15 residues. V dropped 3 bases and J dropped 4 bases, with 16 bases sitting between them. CDR1 is LNHDA, CDR2 SQIVND, per germline (reference sequence).